These 24 T cell receptor beta chains share one sample of origin, sequenced in a study of siplizumab effects on memory and regulatory T cells. Produced via immunoSEQ multiplex PCR; TCRdb's table is partial and in-frame only. The repertoire has fewer than 70,000 clones, 88% of them found once; the top ten carry 1.5% to 2%. Sequenced: Tregs sorted from blood. The source is a human donor in good health.

The V and J genes are TRBV5-6 and TRBJ2-6; 9 bases line up with TRBD1. CDR1 SGHDT and CDR2 YYEEEE come from the germline V gene. CDR3 length equals 17 residues. The junction had 7 bases not matched to a gene; V was cut back by 2 bases and J by 4 bases. CDR3 DNA sequence: TGTGCCAGCAGCTTCTGGACAGGGGTGTCCGGGGCCAACGTCCTGACTTTC. Translation: CASSFWTGVSGANVLTF.

This clone is medium-sized by share. This chain uses TRBV18 with TRBJ1-4; D is perhaps TRBD1 (6 bases). V shed 4 bases and J shed 5 bases, with 14 bases lying between them. Germline lookup yields CDR1 KGHSH and CDR2 LQKENI. The CDR3 is 15 amino acids. The CDR3 DNA follows: TGTGCCAGCTCACGCCGGACAGCGGGAAATGAAAAACTGTTTTTT. Protein: CASSRRTAGNEKLFF.

V gene TRBV15 combines with J gene TRBJ2-5; D remains ambiguous. The germline CDR1 and CDR2 sequences are LNHNV and YYDKDF (reference sequence). Trimming took off 0 bases at V and 4 bases at J, with 9 bases between the two ends. The CDR3 has 14 residues. The CDR3 here is CATSREKGSETQYF. For the CDR3, the DNA is TGTGCCACCAGCAGAGAAAAGGGTTCAGAGACCCAGTACTTC.

V usage is TRBV5-5 and J usage is TRBJ2-6, with 9 bases matching TRBD1. Germline loops: CDR1 SGHKS, CDR2 YYEKEE (reference sequence). This CDR3 comprises 17 residues. The V and J ends lost 3 bases and 0 bases, in that order; junction bases with no gene match: 4. CDR3 DNA sequence: TGTGCCAGCAGCTGGGGGACAGGGAGCTCTGGGGCCAACGTCCTGACTTTC. This encodes CASSWGTGSSGANVLTF.

In regard to this clone: A read error may account for a junction end that differs from germline. Other DNA sequences in this specimen translate into the identical CDR3. This chain joins TRBV5-4 and TRBJ1-1, with 8 bases matching TRBD1. This CDR3 has 14 amino acids. Germline loops: CDR1 SGHNT, CDR2 YYREEE (reference sequence). The CDR3 DNA reads as TGTGCCAGCAGCCCGGGGGACAGGAACACTGAGGCTTTCTTT. Its protein is CASSPGDRNTEAFF.

The chain has TRBV27 and TRBJ2-5; 8 positions agree with TRBD1. Germline V gives CDR1 MNHEY, CDR2 SMNVEV (reference sequence). The CDR3 length is 16 residues. Trimming took 7 bases from V and 7 from J; bases not matched to a gene: 17. CDR3 nucleotides: TGTGCCAGCAACAAAACCCCAGGGGGCCAGAGGGGGACCCAGTACTTC. This gives the protein CASNKTPGGQRGTQYF.

The chain carries TRBV27 and TRBJ2-5; 9 nucleotides align to TRBD1. V lost 7 bases and J lost 4; bases outside the gene matches: 7. The germline V gene has CDR1 MNHEY and CDR2 SMNVEV (reference sequence). The CDR3 spans 14 residues. The CDR3 sequence is CASKKPGQGETQYF. CDR3 bases: TGTGCCAGCAAAAAACCGGGACAGGGAGAGACCCAGTACTTC.

The chain is built from TRBV15 and TRBJ2-7, with TRBD1 matching over 7 bases. Per germline, CDR1 LNHNV and CDR2 YYDKDF (reference sequence). The V segment lost 0 bases and the J segment 5 bases; nucleotides outside the gene matches: 7. This CDR3 spans 15 amino acids. CDR3 nucleotide sequence: TGTGCCACCAGCAGAGAGAGGGGGCGCTTGGACGAGCAGTACTTC. This translates into CATSRERGRLDEQYF.

V gene TRBV7-2 combines with J gene TRBJ1-2; no clear D gene. Germline CDR1 SGHTA, CDR2 FQGNSA. V dropped 0 bases and J dropped 4 bases, with 6 bases sitting between them. This CDR3 contains 13 residues. CDR3 nucleotides: TGTGCCAGCAGCTTAGCCAGCGGCTATGGCTACACCTTC. It translates to CASSLASGYGYTF.

The table lists this clone with a count of one. The CDR3: CATSRDFGRENYGYTF. The CDR3 bases are TGTGCCACCAGCAGAGATTTCGGCAGGGAGAACTATGGCTACACCTTC. V and J are TRBV15 and TRBJ1-2, with D perhaps TRBD1 (5 bases). Germline V gene lookup returns CDR1 LNHNV and CDR2 YYDKDF (reference sequence). The germline V and J ends were trimmed by 0 bases and 2 bases, with 13 bases remaining between them. This CDR3 is 16 amino acids long.

The genes are TRBV18 and TRBJ2-7; 11 bases are shared with TRBD1. Germline loops: CDR1 KGHSH, CDR2 LQKENI. The V gene end was trimmed by 4 bases and the J gene end by 3 bases; junction bases not matched to a gene: 11. This CDR3 comprises 17 residues. The CDR3 coding sequence is TGTGCCAGCTCACAGGGATTGATCGGGACAGGGGGCTACGAGCAGTACTTC. Translation gives CASSQGLIGTGGYEQYF.

The chain recombines TRBV7-2 with TRBJ2-2; D gene unclear. Per the germline V gene, CDR1 is SGHTA and CDR2 is FQGNSA. The CDR3 is made up of 13 amino acids. V was trimmed by 4 bases and J by 0 bases, leaving 3 bases between them. This chain's CDR3 is CASSSANTGELFF. The CDR3 region has the DNA TGTGCCAGCAGCTCAGCGAACACCGGGGAGCTGTTTTTT. The full variable domain, rest sourced from reference TRBV7-2 and TRBJ2-2, is GAGVSQSPSNKVTEKGKDVELRCDPISGHTALYWYRQSLGQGLEFLIYFQGNSAPDKSGLPSDRFSAERTGGSVSTLTIQRTQQEDSAVYLCASSSANTGELFFGEGSRLTVL.

This clone was seen once. The chain combines TRBV5-4 with TRBJ2-7; TRBD2 matches 14 bases. V lost 0 bases, J lost 3 bases, and 8 bases stayed unmatched. The CDR3 contains 18 residues. The germline gives CDR1 SGHNT, CDR2 YYREEE (reference sequence). CDR3 sequence reads: CASSLGLAGGRPGYEQYF. For the CDR3, the DNA is TGTGCCAGCAGCTTGGGACTAGCGGGAGGGCGCCCCGGCTACGAGCAGTACTTC.

V is TRBV27 and J is TRBJ1-2; TRBD1 is a possible D gene (5 bases). The V gene's germline CDR1 is MNHEY and CDR2 SMNVEV (reference sequence). V dropped 0 bases and J dropped 4 bases, with 12 bases sitting between them. This CDR3 spans 15 amino acids. CDR3 sequence (DNA): TGTGCCAGCAGTTTATCCTGGACACTCGGCTATGGCTACACCTTC. Encoded protein: CASSLSWTLGYGYTF.

The chain combines TRBV30 with TRBJ2-5; a weak D match, TRBD1 (5 bases). The germline V and J ends were trimmed by 3 bases and 3 bases, with 14 bases remaining between them. The CDR3 runs 14 residues. The V gene's germline CDR1 is GTSNPN and CDR2 SVGIG (reference sequence). CDR3 nucleotides: TGTGCCTGGAGCTTGACCAGGGCCAAAGAGACCCAGTACTTC. Its translation is CAWSLTRAKETQYF.

The chain joins TRBV2 to TRBJ2-7; perhaps D is TRBD1 or TRBD2 (5 bases each). Germline assignment: CDR1 SNHLY and CDR2 FYNNEI. The CDR3 sequence is 14 residues long. V lost 6 bases, J lost 3 bases, and 15 bases lay in between. The CDR3 region has the DNA TGTGCCAGCAGGTCCGGGACGGTTGTCTACGAGCAGTACTTC. Protein: CASRSGTVVYEQYF.

V usage is TRBV10-2 and J usage is TRBJ1-1; no clear D. The CDR3 runs to 15 residues. V lost 3 bases to trimming and J lost 0 bases, with 11 bases between them. In germline, CDR1 is WSHSY, CDR2 SAAADI. In DNA, the CDR3 is TGCGCCAGCAGTGACAGGCTATTAATGAACACTGAAGCTTTCTTT. It translates to CASSDRLLMNTEAFF.

The chain has TRBV19 and TRBJ2-1; possible D gene TRBD1, 6 bases. CDR1 and CDR2 (germline): LNHDA, SQIVND (reference sequence). V was cut by 6 bases and J by 6 bases, with 12 bases left in between. CDR3 length: 13 residues. This CDR3 is CASRTDSFNEQFF. Written as DNA, the CDR3 is TGTGCCAGTAGGACGGACAGTTTCAATGAGCAGTTCTTC. The complete variable domain, with remaining parts taken from reference TRBV19 and TRBJ2-1, reads DGGITQSPKYLFRKEGQNVTLSCEQNLNHDAMYWYRQDPGQGLRLIYYSQIVNDFQKGDIAEGYSVSREKKESFPLTVTSAQKNPTAFYLCASRTDSFNEQFFGPGTRLTVL.

This clone came up once. The CDR3 is CASSLRTGMTGYTF. CDR3 coding DNA: TGTGCCAGCAGCTTACGGACCGGCATGACGGGCTACACCTTC. The rearrangement links TRBV5-4 to TRBJ1-2; D unresolved. Germline V gene data show CDR1 as SGHNT and CDR2 as YYREEE (reference sequence). This CDR3 comprises 14 residues. Trimming removed 2 bases from V and 8 bases from J, with 16 bases in between. Full variable domain (missing parts from reference TRBV5-4 and TRBJ1-2): ETGVTQSPTHLIKTRGQQVTLRCSSQSGHNTVSWYQQALGQGPQFIFQYYREEENGRGNFPPRFSGLQFPNYSSELNVNALELDDSALYLCASSLRTGMTGYTFGSGTRLTVV.

This chain connects TRBV11-2 to TRBJ2-7; D could derive from TRBD1 or TRBD2 (5 bases each). CDR3 length: 15 residues. The V end lost 0 bases, the J end lost 0 bases, and 9 bases lay between the germline ends. Germline CDR1 and CDR2: SGHAT and FQNNGV. The CDR3 loop reads CASSLEGVFSYEQYF. CDR3 coding DNA: TGTGCCAGCAGCTTAGAGGGGGTATTCTCCTACGAGCAGTACTTC.

This clone showed up just once. The rearrangement joins TRBV9 to TRBJ1-2, with 7 positions matching TRBD1. With 4 bases clipped from V and 8 bases from J, the junction kept 8 bases outside the gene matches. This CDR3 is built from 13 residues. Looked up from germline, CDR1 is SGDLS and CDR2 is YYNGEE. DNA for the CDR3: TGTGCCAGCAGCCCTACAGGGGTACGCGGCTACACCTTC. This codes for CASSPTGVRGYTF.

The chain uses TRBV5-5 and TRBJ2-5; D gene ambiguous. CDR1 and CDR2 from the germline V gene are SGHKS and YYEKEE (reference sequence). V lost 2 bases and J 7 bases, leaving 9 bases between the germline ends. This CDR3 region has 12 residues. CDR3 DNA sequence: TGTGCCAGCAGCTTATCCTCTGGGACCCAGTACTTC. It specifies CASSLSSGTQYF.

The J gene is TRBJ1-1, the V gene TRBV6-5; tentative D call: TRBD1 (5 bases). Deletions cut 2 bases from V and 5 bases from J, with 12 bases between. The length of the CDR3 is 14 residues. Germline lookup yields CDR1 MNHEY and CDR2 SVGAGI. The CDR3 coding sequence is TGTGCCAGCAGTTACCAACAGTGGGGGACTGAAGCTTTCTTT. Protein product: CASSYQQWGTEAFF.

This clone was seen a single time. The CDR3 reads CASSPNLQFSGNTIYF. CDR3 bases: TGCGCCAGCAGCCCCAACTTACAGTTCTCTGGAAACACCATATATTTT. This chain connects TRBV5-1 to TRBJ1-3; D unclear. The V gene's germline CDR1 is SGHRS and CDR2 YFSETQ. The CDR3 contains 16 residues. V gave up 4 bases and J gave up 0 bases, with 14 bases separating them.